The clone carrying this T cell receptor (beta chain) showed up many times. Antigen specificity is unknown. Stated time point: sample taken at primary tumor resection. The cohort: approximately 66 early-stage, untreated non-small cell lung cancer patients. Sequencing of whole RNA from tumor, nontumor lung or frozen PBMC involved no sorting. Unique molecular identifiers tagged every individual TCR cDNA molecule. One entry per CDR3 protein, called by TCRdb with MiXCR from the 5' RACE reads. The repertoire includes approximately 40,000 distinct CDR3 sequences, approximately 5.2% of them detected once, and about 25% sits in the top ten. These data come from a study of spatial heterogeneity in lung cancer. Overall study findings and caveats: Circulating ubiquitous expanded tumor TCRs were observed more frequently at resection than at follow-up.

The CDR3 length is 14 residues. Germline V gene lookup returns CDR1 SGHKS and CDR2 YYEKEE (reference sequence). V was shortened by 0 bases and J by 3 bases, with 8 bases between the two germline ends. The sequence was obtained from a female donor with early-stage non-small cell lung cancer. V usage is TRBV5-5 and J usage is TRBJ2-3; perhaps TRBD1 as D (5 bases). The source material was PBMCs, sampled at surgery. CDR3 in amino acids: CASSLVPGTDTQYF. For the CDR3, the DNA is TGTGCCAGCAGCTTGGTTCCAGGGACAGATACGCAGTATTTT.